This is a list of T cell receptor beta chains from one sample in a study of T-cell memory formation after mild COVID-19. TCRdb re-analysed the 5' RACE reads in MiXCR, keeping a single row per CDR3 protein. The top ten hold 20% to 25% of the sample, which has approximately 400,000 distinct CDR3 sequences, about a sixth seen once. The sequencing input was PBMCs or a T cell subset sorted from them (not recorded which). The origin of the receptors is a man between 18 and 29 years old who had mild COVID-19 (a few samples of this study predate the infection). Cell type and time point are not known. Each CDR3 is given with its conserved first and last residue. Each record gives: D gene, J gene, V gene, clone size, CDR3 DNA, CDR3 protein. A D gene is named only where the DNA matches it firmly. Clone size is stated in some rows and not others, as once, few, many or a class when expanded.

TRBD2 TRBJ2-1 TRBV11-2 - TGTGCCAGCAGCTTACTAGGGAGGGAGTTCTTC CASSLLGREFF
- TRBJ1-4 TRBV7-8 many TGTGCCAGCAGCTTAGATAATGAAAAACTGTTTTTT CASSLDNEKLFF
- TRBJ2-7 TRBV27 - TGTGCCAGCAGTTTGGGGACCGACCCTGAGCAGTACTTC CASSLGTDPEQYF
- TRBJ2-5 TRBV5-1 - TGCGCCAGCAGCTTCCAGGGGACTATACAAGAGACCCAGTACTTC CASSFQGTIQETQYF
- TRBJ2-5 TRBV7-9 many TGTGCCAGCAGCCTGAATACAGGAGAGACCCAGTACTTC CASSLNTGETQYF
TRBD2 TRBJ2-3 TRBV5-1 few TGCGCCAGCAACCCTGGACTAGCGGGGGGCCTCGATACGCAGTATTTT CASNPGLAGGLDTQYF
- TRBJ2-1 TRBV28 - TGTGCCAGCTCCCAGAGGGGACTTCCTACAACCCATGAGCAGTTCTTC CASSQRGLPTTHEQFF
- TRBJ1-6 TRBV6-5 - TGTGCCAGCAGGGCAGGGTCCTCACCCCTCCACTTT CASRAGSSPLHF
- TRBJ2-1 TRBV7-9 many TGTGCCAGCAGCTTAACCCACTGGAGAGGACGGGGTGAGCAGTTCTTC CASSLTHWRGRGEQFF
- TRBJ1-2 TRBV27 - TGTGCCATCAGTTTATCGGGCGGTAACTATGGCTACACCTTC CAISLSGGNYGYTF
TRBD1 TRBJ2-3 TRBV4-3 few TGCGCCAGCAGGAAGACAGGGGAGAGCACAGATACGCAGTATTTT CASRKTGESTDTQYF
TRBD2 TRBJ2-2 TRBV27 - TGTGCCAGCAGTACCTGGACTAGCGGGGGGGGAACCGGGGAGCTGTTTTTT CASSTWTSGGGTGELFF
- TRBJ2-5 TRBV7-9 - TGTGCCAGCAGCCACCTTGACCGGGGCCGGTACTTC CASSHLDRGRYF
- TRBJ2-1 TRBV5-1 - TGCGCCAGCAGCGAGACAGGCTACAATGAGCAGTTCTTC CASSETGYNEQFF
TRBD1 TRBJ1-5 TRBV20-1 few TGCAGTGCCCTACAGGGGCCACGCTCCTTTAGCAATCAGCCCCAGCATTTT CSALQGPRSFSNQPQHF
TRBD2 TRBJ2-1 TRBV7-2 - TGTGCCAGCAGCTCCACCGGACTAGCGGTCCACAATGAGCAGTTCTTC CASSSTGLAVHNEQFF
- TRBJ2-2 TRBV7-2 - TGTGCCAGCAGCTTAGCATCCGGGGTTCCCGGGGAGCTGTTTTTT CASSLASGVPGELFF
- TRBJ2-5 TRBV20-1 - TGCAGTGCTCCCCTGGGCTCTACCTTGGGGACCCAGTACTTC CSAPLGSTLGTQYF
- TRBJ1-5 TRBV6-5 - TGTGCCAGCAGTTACTATCGTAGCAATCAGCCCCAGCATTTT CASSYYRSNQPQHF
- TRBJ1-6 TRBV5-1 many TGCGCCAGCAGCTTGTCGGCAGTAAATAATTCACCCCTCCACTTT CASSLSAVNNSPLHF